The entry that follows covers one T cell receptor (beta chain) sequence. Its antigen remains unknown. CDR3 length: 14 amino acids. The germline V gene has CDR1 SEHNR and CDR2 FQNEAQ (reference sequence). This entry belongs to a study of CXCR3-negative and CXCR3-positive naive CD8 T cells. Findings and caveats of the study: TCR strength was inferred from TRB CDR3 properties, while surface CD5 was comparable between naive subsets. Memory cells showed distinct TRBV-TRBJ patterns, while the two naive subsets matched.

The authors prepared UMI-labeled TRB cDNA libraries by 5' RACE. Reanalyzing the 5' RACE reads, TCRdb keeps one entry per CDR3 protein, without DNA. Found here are 20,000 to 25,000 distinct CDR3 sequences; the top ten clones hold less than 4.5%. The study sorted every CD8+ T cell subset in triplicate at under 350,000 cells each. Definition of naive CD8+ T cells rested on a CD45RO-CCR7+CD27+CD95- profile. The V and J genes are TRBV7-9 and TRBJ1-1. This clonotype was sampled from a human donor in good health. Some clones in this sample may be carry-over from other donors' samples. Sequencing was carried out using naive CXCR3- CD8+ T cells from blood. The subset is: CD45RO-CCR7+CD27+CD95- naive CD8+ T cells lacking CXCR3 (TNR3-). The CDR3 here is CASSLGPINTEAFF. The entire variable domain, with the rest obtained from reference TRBV7-9 and TRBJ1-1, is as follows: DTGVSQNPRHKITKRGQNVTFRCDPISEHNRLYWYRQTLGQGPEFLTYFQNEAQLEKSRLLSDRFSAERPKGSFSTLEIQRTEQGDSAMYLCASSLGPINTEAFFGQGTRLTVV.